Following are 7 T cell receptor beta chains from one sample sequenced in a study of cytomegalovirus exposure and HLA in healthy donors. In the PCR, 60 Vbeta and 13 Jbeta primers were used. Clones were sequenced by immunoSEQ multiplex PCR, and TCRdb holds only the in-frame ones, with some missing. Among approximately 100,000 clones listed, around 75% were seen once. Input material: PBMCs. These receptors originate from a young woman in good health and CMV-seropositive.

The chain recombines TRBV15 with TRBJ2-7; 8 nucleotides align to TRBD2. The CDR3 extends over 15 amino acids. V dropped 0 bases and J dropped 2; count of bases not matched to a gene: 3. CDR1 is LNHNV, CDR2 YYDKDF, per germline (reference sequence). CDR3 DNA: TGTGCCACCAGCAGAGATTTAGCGGGAACCTACGAGCAGTACTTC. This translates into CATSRDLAGTYEQYF.

This chain joins TRBV6-4 and TRBJ1-4, with 7 positions matching TRBD1. Germline assignment: CDR1 MRHNA and CDR2 SNTAGT. This CDR3 spans 16 amino acids. J was trimmed by 3 bases and V by 3 bases; bases with no gene match: 7. CDR3 amino acids: CASSENPGQSNEKLFF. CDR3 nucleotides: TGTGCCAGCAGTGAAAATCCGGGACAGTCTAATGAAAAACTGTTTTTT.

This clone was observed a few times. The V call is TRBV10-3, the J call TRBJ2-1; no clear D gene. The CDR3 spans 14 residues. V was clipped by 4 bases and J by 7 bases, with 14 bases between them. Germline loops: CDR1 ENHRY, CDR2 SYGVKD. CDR3 in DNA: TGTGCCATCAGTGCGGCGAGCGTCGGGAATGAGCAGTTCTTC. Amino acids: CAISAASVGNEQFF.

This clone was seen just once. The chain recombines TRBV25-1 with TRBJ1-6, with D maybe TRBD1 (5 bases). The CDR3 extends over 14 amino acids. V was pared by 4 bases and J by 6 bases, with 10 bases between. The germline CDR1 and CDR2 sequences are MGHDK and SYGVNS. The CDR3 sequence: CASSVWGTNSPLHF. As DNA, the CDR3 is TGTGCCAGCAGTGTATGGGGCACTAATTCACCCCTCCACTTT.

This clone came up a few times. The chain combines TRBV7-2 with TRBJ1-5, with no clear D. V was trimmed by 5 bases and J by 0 bases, leaving 8 bases between them. This CDR3 contains 14 residues. The germline V gene has CDR1 SGHTA and CDR2 FQGNSA. CDR3 coding DNA: TGTGCCAGCAGCCCGAGTTATAGCAATCAGCCCCAGCATTTT. This gives the protein CASSPSYSNQPQHF.

The chain employs TRBV5-4 and TRBJ2-7; D is perhaps TRBD2 (5 bases). CDR1 and CDR2 (germline): SGHNT, YYREEE (reference sequence). The CDR3 covers 15 residues. Trimming left V 0 bases short and J 4 bases short, with 14 bases between. CDR3 DNA sequence: TGTGCCAGCAGCTTGGCTAGCAAAGTCAGGTACGAGCAGTACTTC. Its protein product is CASSLASKVRYEQYF.

This clone was picked up a small number of times. The V and J genes are TRBV5-4 and TRBJ1-1; TRBD1 is a possible D gene (5 bases). Germline V CDR1 and CDR2: SGHNT, YYREEE (reference sequence). This CDR3 is 15 amino acids long. V lost 0 bases, J lost 0 bases, and 9 bases lay in between. CDR3 residues: CASSLGGGMNTEAFF. The CDR3 nucleotides read TGTGCCAGCAGCTTGGGCGGGGGGATGAACACTGAAGCTTTCTTT.